Detailed here is one TCR beta chain. 60 Vbeta and 13 Jbeta primers were used in PCR. Assay: immunoSEQ multiplex PCR; the TCRdb copy retains only in-frame clones and omits some. Recorded here are some 120,000 clones; the top ten clones represent roughly 6.6%. The record originates from a study of cytomegalovirus exposure and HLA in healthy donors. The germline V and J ends were trimmed by 2 bases and 2 bases, with 7 bases remaining between them. The CDR3 consists of 15 residues. The germline V gene has CDR1 SGHTA and CDR2 FQGTGA. The chain couples TRBV7-3 to TRBJ2-6; D unclear. This clonotype was sampled from a middle-aged man in good health and CMV-seropositive. Sequencing used PBMCs. The CDR3 region is CASSLDSPGANVLTF. DNA of the CDR3: TGTGCCAGCAGCTTAGACTCTCCTGGGGCCAACGTCCTGACTTTC.